These T cell receptor beta chains were read from a single sample in a study of blood T cell repertoires in COVID-19. Data came from immunoSEQ multiplex PCR; TCRdb stores just in-frame clones and leaves some out. The repertoire holds about 120,000 clones, more than 65% seen once, with 2.2% in the top ten. The material sequenced was peripheral blood. The receptors stem from an older woman with acute or convalescent COVID-19. Both conserved end residues are part of each CDR3. D genes are given only for firm matches. Clone size appears in some rows only: once, few, many, or a class for an expanded clone.

j_gene | d_gene | len | v_gene | abundance | CDR3nt | CDR3aa
TRBJ1-1 | . | 12 | TRBV30 | . | TGTGCCTGGACAGGACAGAACACTGAAGCTTTCTTT | CAWTGQNTEAFF
TRBJ2-7 | . | 12 | TRBV7-9 | few | TGTGCCAGCAGCTTCACAGGCTACGAGCAGTACTTC | CASSFTGYEQYF
TRBJ2-3 | . | 12 | TRBV30 | . | TGTGCCTGTGGAGGTTTCGCGGATACGCAGTATTTT | CACGGFADTQYF
TRBJ1-2 | TRBD1 | 13 | TRBV6-6 | . | TGTGCCAGCAAGGTCAGGGGGGTCGGTGGCTACACCTTC | CASKVRGVGGYTF
TRBJ1-6 | . | 14 | TRBV18 | . | TGTGCCAGCTCACCGAGGGCAGATAATTCACCCCTCCACTTT | CASSPRADNSPLHF
TRBJ2-7 | . | 13 | TRBV10-2 | . | TGCGCCAGCACTCTGACGGAGTCCTACGAGCAGTACTTC | CASTLTESYEQYF
TRBJ1-2 | TRBD1 | 15 | TRBV19 | once | TGTGCCAGTAGTACACAGGGGACACCCTATTATGGCTACACCTTC | CASSTQGTPYYGYTF
TRBJ1-6 | . | 13 | TRBV5-5 | once | TGTGCCAGCAGCTTACAGGATAATTCACCCCTCCACTTT | CASSLQDNSPLHF
TRBJ1-2 | . | 13 | TRBV5-6 | . | TGTGCCAGCAGCTTGGCCGACAGTTGGCGCTACACCTTC | CASSLADSWRYTF
TRBJ1-1 | TRBD1 | 15 | TRBV5-6 | once | TGTGCCAGCAGCTTACAGACAGGGGGGAACACTGAAGCTTTCTTT | CASSLQTGGNTEAFF
TRBJ1-2 | . | 12 | TRBV6-5 | . | TGTGCCAGCAGTTACGATGGCCTCGGCTACACCTTC | CASSYDGLGYTF
TRBJ2-2 | TRBD2 | 17 | TRBV10-2 | . | TGCGCCAGCATCAAGGGACTAGCGGGGGCGAACACCGGGGAGCTGTTTTTT | CASIKGLAGANTGELFF
TRBJ2-7 | TRBD1 | 13 | TRBV24-1 | . | TGTGCCACCAGTGGCAGACAGGGGAACGAGCAGTACTTC | CATSGRQGNEQYF